The 13 T cell receptor beta chains given below trace back to one sample, sequenced in a study of blood T cell repertoires in COVID-19. Measured with immunoSEQ multiplex PCR; TCRdb has only the in-frame clones, and not every one. This sample has about 200,000 clones, with about 88% found just once. Sequenced material: peripheral blood. These receptors all come from a man between 60 and 75 years old with acute or convalescent COVID-19.

The CDR3 reads CASSVGQGGTYEQYF. The CDR3 DNA reads as TGTGCCAGCAGCGTAGGGCAGGGCGGGACCTACGAGCAGTACTTC. The genes are TRBV9 and TRBJ2-7, with a weak D call TRBD2 (6 bases). Germline V gene data show CDR1 as SGDLS and CDR2 as YYNGEE. The CDR3 runs to 15 residues. Trimming removed 0 bases at V and 2 bases at J, with 12 bases between. Full variable domain (outside the CDR3, taken from reference TRBV9 and TRBJ2-7): DSGVTQTPKHLITATGQRVTLRCSPRSGDLSVYWYQQSLDQGLQFLIQYYNGEERAKGNILERFSAQQFPDLHSELNLSSLELGDSALYFCASSVGQGGTYEQYFGPGTRLTVT.

The rearrangement links TRBV12-3 or TRBV12-4 to TRBJ1-2; D may be TRBD1 (6 bases). CDR3 size: 13 residues. V was cut by 2 bases and J by 6 bases, with 10 bases left in between. In DNA form, the CDR3 reads TGTGCCAGCAGTTTATTTGAGGGGGATGGCTACACCTTC. Translated, it gives CASSLFEGDGYTF.

This chain links TRBV11-3 with TRBJ2-7, with TRBD2 as a possible D gene (6 bases). The V and J ends lost 3 bases and 2 bases respectively, with 11 bases between them. CDR1 is SGHNT and CDR2 is YENEEA in the germline V gene. There are 14 residues in the CDR3. CDR3 sequence (DNA): TGTGCCAGCAGCTTGACACCGGGAGCCTACGAGCAGTACTTC. It encodes CASSLTPGAYEQYF.

The rearrangement uses TRBV7-2 and TRBJ2-7; 9 bases line up with TRBD1. This CDR3 region has 13 residues. Germline CDR1 SGHTA, CDR2 FQGNSA. Trimming at V came to 9 bases and at J to 2 bases, leaving 5 bases not matched to a gene. This CDR3 reads CASRQGVAYEQYF. In DNA, the CDR3 is TGTGCCAGTAGACAGGGGGTGGCCTACGAGCAGTACTTC.

This chain links TRBV4-2 with TRBJ2-3; 13 nucleotides line up with TRBD2. Germline values: CDR1 LGHNA, CDR2 YNFKEQ. J lost 6 bases, V lost 5 bases, and 8 bases had no gene match. The CDR3 has 16 amino acids. The CDR3 spells CASSTGTSGELDTQYF. CDR3 nucleotide sequence: TGTGCCAGCAGCACCGGGACTAGCGGGGAGTTGGATACGCAGTATTTT.

V is TRBV18 and J is TRBJ1-5; TRBD1 is a possible D gene (6 bases). Germline lookup yields CDR1 KGHSH and CDR2 LQKENI. The CDR3 runs to 14 residues. V lost 1 base to trimming and J lost 3 bases, with 7 bases between them. The CDR3 sequence is CASSPQGDNQPQHF. The CDR3 DNA is TGTGCCAGCTCACCACAGGGGGACAATCAGCCCCAGCATTTT.

The J gene is TRBJ2-2, the V gene TRBV7-3; D is unresolved. Germline V gene data show CDR1 as SGHTA and CDR2 as FQGTGA. The V end lost 2 bases, the J end lost 4 bases, and 14 bases lay between the germline ends. The CDR3 consists of 16 residues. In nucleotides, the CDR3 is TGTGCCAGCAGCTTAGTATCTCAGGCCTCCACCGGGGAGCTGTTTTTT. It is translated as CASSLVSQASTGELFF.

Only a few counts were recorded for this clone. This chain uses TRBV4-2 with TRBJ2-1, with TRBD2 identical over 9 bases. With 2 bases clipped from V and 4 bases from J, the junction kept 18 bases outside the gene matches. The germline V gene has CDR1 LGHNA and CDR2 YNFKEQ. This CDR3 has 20 amino acids. The CDR3 DNA follows: TGTGCCAGCAGCCAACTGCCGGCGGGGGGGGCCACTTTCGTGTACAATGAGCAGTTCTTC. Amino acids: CASSQLPAGGATFVYNEQFF.

V is TRBV18 and J is TRBJ2-3; D uncertain. The ends were cut back, 5 bases at V and 5 bases at J, with 8 bases in the middle. CDR1 and CDR2 (germline): KGHSH, LQKENI. The CDR3 has 12 residues. CDR3 region: CASSTLEDTQYF. The CDR3 DNA is TGTGCCAGCTCAACCTTAGAAGATACGCAGTATTTT.

This clone was counted a single time. The V and J genes are TRBV21-1 and TRBJ2-7; the table's D call, TRBD1, has no DNA check behind it. TRBV21-1 is flagged as a pseudogene. CDR3 length: 17 residues. The CDR3 is CASRFPGQPSEDYEQYF. Here the CDR3 DNA reads TGTGCCAGCAGGTTTCCGGGACAACCAAGTGAGGACTACGAGCAGTACTTC.

The chain has TRBV7-2 and TRBJ2-7, with D hard to call. The CDR3 has 14 residues. Germline V gives CDR1 SGHTA, CDR2 FQGNSA. V was cut by 3 bases and J by 4 bases, with 13 bases left in between. CDR3 nucleotide sequence: TGTGCCAGCAGCTTGGGCTCCCTGGGTTACGAGCAGTACTTC. It specifies CASSLGSLGYEQYF.

The chain recombines TRBV2 with TRBJ2-1, with 13 bases fitting TRBD2. The V segment lost 7 bases and the J segment 6 bases; nucleotides outside the gene matches: 3. Per germline, CDR1 SNHLY and CDR2 FYNNEI. This CDR3 has 14 amino acids. CDR3 sequence (DNA): TGTGCCAGCACCGGACTAGCGGGGGCCAATGAGCAGTTCTTC. Translating it yields CASTGLAGANEQFF.

This chain joins TRBV19 and TRBJ1-6, with D uncertain. Germline V CDR1 and CDR2: LNHDA, SQIVND (reference sequence). CDR3 size: 13 residues. V lost 5 bases, J lost 8 bases, and 10 bases lay in between. CDR3 sequence: CASSGRSDSPLHF. CDR3 coding DNA: TGTGCCAGTAGTGGGAGGTCCGATTCACCCCTCCACTTT.